This TCR beta chain is from a study of blood T cell repertoires in COVID-19. As for the study in general: Both acute and convalescent COVID-19 samples were obtained from the United States, Italy and Spain. T cells, B-cell-depleted T cells, or PBMCs provided the cDNA or gDNA that served as material.

As originally analysed: Amplification with reference gene primers provided the estimates of nucleated cell counts. Profiled with immunoSEQ multiplex PCR; TCRdb holds only in-frame clones, not every one. For V, J and clone size, that table is used; D and trimming come from the DNA. Of about 210,000 clones listed, 80% to 90% are singletons. The CDR3 loop spans 13 amino acids. Trimming took 7 bases from V and 4 from J; bases not matched to a gene: 6. Germline CDR1 reads MNHEY; CDR2 reads SMNVEV (reference sequence). The chain links TRBV27 to TRBJ1-1; TRBD1 matches 7 bases. The source material was peripheral blood. This TCR was recovered from a woman aged 45-60 years with active or convalescent COVID-19. CDR3 region: CASKNRGGTEAFF. The CDR3 DNA reads TGTGCCAGCAAAAACAGGGGAGGCACTGAAGCTTTCTTT.